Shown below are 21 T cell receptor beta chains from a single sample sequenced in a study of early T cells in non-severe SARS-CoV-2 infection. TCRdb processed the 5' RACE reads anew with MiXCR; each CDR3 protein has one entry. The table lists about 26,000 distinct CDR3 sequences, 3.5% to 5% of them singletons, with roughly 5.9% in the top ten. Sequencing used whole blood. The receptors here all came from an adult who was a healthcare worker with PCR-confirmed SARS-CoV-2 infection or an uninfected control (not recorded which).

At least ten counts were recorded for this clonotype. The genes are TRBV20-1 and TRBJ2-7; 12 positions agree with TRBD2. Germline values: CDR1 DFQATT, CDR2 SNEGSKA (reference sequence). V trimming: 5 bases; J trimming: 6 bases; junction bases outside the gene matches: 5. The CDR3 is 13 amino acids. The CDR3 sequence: CSAWTSGAIEQYF. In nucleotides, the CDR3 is TGCAGTGCTTGGACTAGCGGGGCAATCGAGCAGTACTTC.

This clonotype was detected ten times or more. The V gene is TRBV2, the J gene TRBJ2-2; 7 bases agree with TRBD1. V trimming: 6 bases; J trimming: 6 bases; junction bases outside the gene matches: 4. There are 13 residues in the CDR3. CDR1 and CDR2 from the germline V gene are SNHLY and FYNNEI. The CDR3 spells CASRRQGAGELFF. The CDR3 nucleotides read TGTGCCAGCAGACGACAGGGTGCCGGGGAGCTGTTTTTT.

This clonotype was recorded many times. This chain's CDR3 is CASSLGAGGSSPLHF. The CDR3 nucleotides are TGCGCCAGCAGCTTGGGGGCAGGGGGTTCTTCACCCCTCCACTTT. The V gene is TRBV5-1, the J gene TRBJ1-6; 7 nucleotides agree with TRBD1. Trimming took 0 bases from V and 9 from J; bases not matched to a gene: 6. CDR1 SGHRS and CDR2 YFSETQ come from the germline V gene. The CDR3 is made up of 15 amino acids.

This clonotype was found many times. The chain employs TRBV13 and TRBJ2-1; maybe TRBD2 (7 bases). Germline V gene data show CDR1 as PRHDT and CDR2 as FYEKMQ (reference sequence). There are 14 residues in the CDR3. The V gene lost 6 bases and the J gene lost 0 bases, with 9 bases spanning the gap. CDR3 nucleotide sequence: TGTGCCAGCAGGAGGGGGGGCTCCTACAATGAGCAGTTCTTC. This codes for CASRRGGSYNEQFF.

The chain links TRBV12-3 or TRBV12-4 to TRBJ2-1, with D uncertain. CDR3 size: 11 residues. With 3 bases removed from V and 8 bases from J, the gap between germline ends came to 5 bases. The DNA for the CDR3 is TGTGCCAGCAGTTTGAAGTATGAGCAGTTCTTC. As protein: CASSLKYEQFF.

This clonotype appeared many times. The CDR3, as DNA: TGTGCCAGTAGTATAGCAGGGGGCGACGAAGCTTTCTTT. It is translated as CASSIAGGDEAFF. The chain carries TRBV19 and TRBJ1-1; 8 nucleotides agree with TRBD1. V trimming: 1 base; J trimming: 8 bases; junction bases outside the gene matches: 3. The CDR3 has 13 amino acids. Looked up from germline, CDR1 is LNHDA and CDR2 is SQIVND (reference sequence).

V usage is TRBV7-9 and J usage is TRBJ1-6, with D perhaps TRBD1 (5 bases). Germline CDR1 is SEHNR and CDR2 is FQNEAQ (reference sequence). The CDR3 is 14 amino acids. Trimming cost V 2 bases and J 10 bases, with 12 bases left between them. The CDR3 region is CASSLFQGGSPLHF. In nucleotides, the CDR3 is TGTGCCAGCAGCTTATTCCAGGGCGGCTCACCCCTCCACTTT.

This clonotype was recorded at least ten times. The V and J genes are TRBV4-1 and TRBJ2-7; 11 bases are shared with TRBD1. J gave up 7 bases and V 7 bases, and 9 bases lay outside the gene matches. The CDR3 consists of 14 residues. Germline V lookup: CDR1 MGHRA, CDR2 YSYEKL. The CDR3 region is CASTQDRGQREQYF. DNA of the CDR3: TGCGCCAGCACGCAGGACAGGGGGCAGAGGGAGCAGTACTTC.

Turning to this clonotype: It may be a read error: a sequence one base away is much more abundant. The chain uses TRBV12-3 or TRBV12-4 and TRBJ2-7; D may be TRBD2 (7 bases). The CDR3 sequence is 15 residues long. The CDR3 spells CACSFRRGLTYEQYF. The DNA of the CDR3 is TGTGCCTGCAGTTTTAGGCGGGGGCTTACCTACGAGCAGTACTTC.

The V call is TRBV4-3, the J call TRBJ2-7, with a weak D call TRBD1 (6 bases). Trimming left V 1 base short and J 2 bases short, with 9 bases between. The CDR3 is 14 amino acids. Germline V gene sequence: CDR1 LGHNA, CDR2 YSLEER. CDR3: CASSQGAGAYEQYF. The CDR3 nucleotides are TGCGCCAGCAGCCAAGGAGCAGGGGCCTACGAGCAGTACTTC.

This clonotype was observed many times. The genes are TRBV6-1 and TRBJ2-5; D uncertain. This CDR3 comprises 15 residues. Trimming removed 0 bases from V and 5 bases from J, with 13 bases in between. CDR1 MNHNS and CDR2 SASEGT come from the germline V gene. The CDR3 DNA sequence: TGTGCCAGCAGTGAAGCGAGTCTCGACCCCGAGACCCAGTACTTC. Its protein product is CASSEASLDPETQYF.

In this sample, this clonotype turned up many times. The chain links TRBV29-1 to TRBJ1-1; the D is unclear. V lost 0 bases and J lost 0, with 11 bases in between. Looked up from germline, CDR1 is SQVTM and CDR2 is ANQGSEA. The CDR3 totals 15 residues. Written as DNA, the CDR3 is TGCAGCGTTGAAGATCAGTCACTCATGAACACTGAAGCTTTCTTT. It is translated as CSVEDQSLMNTEAFF. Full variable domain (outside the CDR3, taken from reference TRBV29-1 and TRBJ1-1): SAVISQKPSRDICQRGTSLTIQCQVDSQVTMMFWYRQQPGQSLTLIATANQGSEATYESGFVIDKFPISRPNLTFSTLTVSNMSPEDSSIYLCSVEDQSLMNTEAFFGQGTRLTVV.

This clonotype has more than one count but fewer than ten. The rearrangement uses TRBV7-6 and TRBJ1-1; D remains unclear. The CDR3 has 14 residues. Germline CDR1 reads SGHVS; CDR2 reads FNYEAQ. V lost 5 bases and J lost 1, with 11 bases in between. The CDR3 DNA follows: TGTGCCAGCAGCCCCCGACCGGGGAACACTGAAGCTTTCTTT. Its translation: CASSPRPGNTEAFF.

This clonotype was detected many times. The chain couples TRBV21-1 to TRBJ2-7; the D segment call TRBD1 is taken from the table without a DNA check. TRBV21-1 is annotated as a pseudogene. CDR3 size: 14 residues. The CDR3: CASSKAGTAYEQYF. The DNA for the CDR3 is TGTGCCAGCAGCAAAGCCGGGACAGCTTACGAGCAGTACTTC.

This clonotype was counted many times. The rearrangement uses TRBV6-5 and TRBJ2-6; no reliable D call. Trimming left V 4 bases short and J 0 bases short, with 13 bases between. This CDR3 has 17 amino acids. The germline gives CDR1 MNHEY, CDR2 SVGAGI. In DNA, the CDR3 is TGTGCCAGCAGTTCCACTGACTTCCTCTCTGGGGCCAACGTCCTGACTTTC. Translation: CASSSTDFLSGANVLTF.

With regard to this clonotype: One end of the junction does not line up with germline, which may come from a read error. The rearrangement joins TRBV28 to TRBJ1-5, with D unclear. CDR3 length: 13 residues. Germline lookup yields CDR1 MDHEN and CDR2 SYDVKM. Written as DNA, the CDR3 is TGTGCCAGCAGTTTATTGCGGGATCACCCCCAGCATTTT. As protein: CASSLLRDHPQHF.

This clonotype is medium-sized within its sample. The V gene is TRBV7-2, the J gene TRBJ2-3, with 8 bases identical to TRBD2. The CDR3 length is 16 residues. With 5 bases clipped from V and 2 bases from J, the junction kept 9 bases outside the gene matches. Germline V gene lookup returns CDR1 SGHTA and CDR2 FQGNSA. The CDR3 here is CASSPRVAGLTDTQYF. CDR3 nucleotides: TGTGCCAGCAGCCCAAGGGTAGCGGGGCTCACAGATACGCAGTATTTT.

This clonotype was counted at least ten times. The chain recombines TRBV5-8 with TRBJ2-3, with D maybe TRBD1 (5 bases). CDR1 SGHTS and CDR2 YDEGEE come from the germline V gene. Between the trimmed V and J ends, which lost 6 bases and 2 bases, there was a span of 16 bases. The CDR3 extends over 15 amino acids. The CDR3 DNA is TGTGCCAGCACCCCAGGGCGGCAAAACACAGATACGCAGTATTTT. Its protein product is CASTPGRQNTDTQYF.

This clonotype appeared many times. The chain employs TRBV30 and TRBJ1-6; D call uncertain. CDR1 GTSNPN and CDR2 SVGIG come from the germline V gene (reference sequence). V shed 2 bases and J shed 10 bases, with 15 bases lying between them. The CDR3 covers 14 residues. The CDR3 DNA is TGTGCCTGGAGTCACATCGACCCCTCGTCACCCCTCCACTTT. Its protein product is CAWSHIDPSSPLHF. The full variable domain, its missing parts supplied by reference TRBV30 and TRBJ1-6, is SQTIHQWPATLVQPVGSPLSLECTVEGTSNPNLYWYRQAAGRGLQLLFYSVGIGQISSEVPQNLSASRPQDRQFILSSKKLLLSDSGFYLCAWSHIDPSSPLHFGNGTRLTVT.

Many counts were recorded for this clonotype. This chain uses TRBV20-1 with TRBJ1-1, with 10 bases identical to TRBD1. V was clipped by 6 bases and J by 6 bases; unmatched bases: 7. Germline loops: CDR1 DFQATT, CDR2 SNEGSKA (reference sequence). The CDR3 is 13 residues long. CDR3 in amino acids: CSARTGGEAEAFF. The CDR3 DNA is TGCAGTGCCCGGACAGGGGGGGAAGCTGAAGCTTTCTTT.

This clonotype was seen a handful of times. The CDR3 here is CASSIEGRNTEAFF. DNA for the CDR3: TGTGCCAGTAGTATTGAGGGAAGGAACACTGAAGCTTTCTTT. J is TRBJ1-1 and V is TRBV19; D is unresolved. CDR1 is LNHDA, CDR2 SQIVND, per germline (reference sequence). The CDR3 runs 14 residues. The germline V and J ends were trimmed by 3 bases and 1 base, with 9 bases remaining between them. Combining the CDR3 with reference TRBV19 and TRBJ1-1 gives the whole variable domain DGGITQSPKYLFRKEGQNVTLSCEQNLNHDAMYWYRQDPGQGLRLIYYSQIVNDFQKGDIAEGYSVSREKKESFPLTVTSAQKNPTAFYLCASSIEGRNTEAFFGQGTRLTVV.